Below are 21 T cell receptor beta chains sequenced from a single sample in a study of CD8+ T cells in alopecia areata. RNA, once extracted, was reverse transcribed into cDNA for use as the sequencing template. TCRdb keeps only in-frame clones here, not all; method: immunoSEQ multiplex PCR. The sample lists over 95,000 clones; around 60% were seen once. Noted treatment: oral pan-JAK inhibitor, 5-10 mg twice daily. Material: CD8+ T cells sorted from blood, obtained at week 4, from a patient treated with tofacitinib. The source is a human donor with alopecia areata.

The chain combines TRBV4-1 with TRBJ1-1; 8 bases match TRBD1. Germline lookup yields CDR1 MGHRA and CDR2 YSYEKL. The CDR3 sequence is 17 residues long. Trimming at V came to 0 bases and at J to 0 bases, leaving 6 bases not matched to a gene. The CDR3: CASSQDFRGPVNTEAFF. DNA for the CDR3: TGCGCCAGCAGCCAAGATTTCAGGGGGCCGGTGAACACTGAAGCTTTCTTT.

This chain uses TRBV4-1 with TRBJ1-2; TRBD1 aligns across 8 bases. CDR3 size: 14 residues. Germline V gene sequence: CDR1 MGHRA, CDR2 YSYEKL. V lost 4 bases to trimming and J lost 6 bases; unmatched junction nucleotides: 7. The CDR3 spells CASSPRTGSDGYTF. As DNA, the CDR3 is TGCGCCAGCAGCCCCCGGACAGGGAGCGATGGCTACACCTTC.

The chain carries TRBV7-2 and TRBJ1-4; the D is unclear. Trimming stripped 3 bases from V and 0 bases from J, with 8 bases between. The germline gives CDR1 SGHTA, CDR2 FQGNSA. The CDR3 totals 15 residues. In nucleotides, the CDR3 is TGTGCCAGCAGCTTGGGGTTGGCAACTAATGAAAAACTGTTTTTT. Translation gives CASSLGLATNEKLFF.

J is TRBJ1-2 and V is TRBV7-2, with D possibly TRBD1 on 6 matching bases. This CDR3 contains 15 residues. CDR1 is SGHTA and CDR2 is FQGNSA in the germline V gene. Trimming stripped 2 bases from V and 7 bases from J, with 17 bases between. The CDR3 DNA reads TGTGCCAGCAGCTTACCTCACAGGGAGCTCTCTGGCTACACCTTC. Protein sequence: CASSLPHRELSGYTF.

This clone was recorded once. The chain recombines TRBV27 with TRBJ1-2; D remains unclear. V was pared by 6 bases and J by 7 bases, with 15 bases between. The CDR3 sequence is 13 residues long. Germline-derived CDR1 and CDR2 are MNHEY and SMNVEV (reference sequence). The CDR3 sequence is CASSPGGIIGYTF. The CDR3 nucleotides are TGTGCCAGCAGCCCAGGAGGGATCATTGGCTACACCTTC.

The gene calls are TRBV5-1 and TRBJ2-5; D may be TRBD1 or TRBD2 (5 bases each). Between the trimmed V and J ends, which lost 4 bases and 4 bases, there was a span of 14 bases. Germline V lookup: CDR1 SGHRS, CDR2 YFSETQ. The CDR3 consists of 14 residues. As DNA, the CDR3 is TGCGCCAGCAGCCTCGAGGGGTTAGTAGAGACCCAGTACTTC. Amino acid sequence: CASSLEGLVETQYF.

This clone has more than one count but fewer than ten. The rearrangement links TRBV11-2 to TRBJ2-7; D gene ambiguous. The V and J ends lost 4 bases and 0 bases respectively, with 1 base between them. Germline V gives CDR1 SGHAT, CDR2 FQNNGV. The CDR3 runs to 11 residues. CDR3 region: CASSSSYEQYF. The DNA for the CDR3 is TGTGCCAGCAGCTCCTCCTACGAGCAGTACTTC.

This clone has a handful of counts. The J gene is TRBJ2-7, the V gene TRBV27, with 8 nucleotides matching TRBD1. The V and J ends lost 5 bases and 2 bases, in that order; junction bases with no gene match: 2. Per the germline V gene, CDR1 is MNHEY and CDR2 is SMNVEV (reference sequence). The CDR3 is 13 amino acids. The DNA of the CDR3 is TGTGCCAGCAGTCAGACAGGGGCCTACGAGCAGTACTTC. It specifies CASSQTGAYEQYF.

J is TRBJ2-7 and V is TRBV4-1; D ambiguous. Trimming took off 0 bases at V and 3 bases at J, with 9 bases between the two ends. Germline loops: CDR1 MGHRA, CDR2 YSYEKL. The CDR3 sequence is 14 residues long. The CDR3 here is CASSQEGGIYEQYF. The DNA for the CDR3 is TGCGCCAGCAGCCAAGAAGGCGGAATCTACGAGCAGTACTTC.

The chain couples TRBV6-6 to TRBJ2-5; D call uncertain. V was trimmed by 0 bases and J by 5 bases, leaving 13 bases between them. CDR3 size: 15 residues. Germline V lookup: CDR1 MNHNY, CDR2 SVGAGI (reference sequence). The CDR3 region is CASSYSFAMKETQYF. The CDR3 nucleotides read TGTGCCAGCAGTTACTCGTTCGCCATGAAGGAGACCCAGTACTTC.

This clone came up a few times. This sequence joins TRBV2 and TRBJ2-2; 13 bases are shared with TRBD2. The junction had 7 bases not matched to a gene; V was cut back by 4 bases and J by 2 bases. Germline V lookup: CDR1 SNHLY, CDR2 FYNNEI. CDR3 length equals 18 residues. CDR3 loop: CASSGLTGLAGNTGELFF. CDR3 DNA sequence: TGTGCCAGCAGTGGGCTAACGGGACTAGCGGGAAACACCGGGGAGCTGTTTTTT.

This clone was seen only once. The chain employs TRBV7-9 and TRBJ2-6; D not resolved. The length of the CDR3 is 15 residues. V was trimmed by 1 base and J by 2 bases, leaving 6 bases between them. The germline gives CDR1 SEHNR, CDR2 FQNEAQ (reference sequence). In DNA form, the CDR3 reads TGTGCCAGCAGCTTAGTTGGAGCTGGGGCCAACGTCCTGACTTTC. Its translation is CASSLVGAGANVLTF.

Here the CDR3 DNA reads TGTGCCAGCAGTTTAGAGCATACCTACGAGCAGTACTTC. Its translation: CASSLEHTYEQYF. This chain links TRBV28 with TRBJ2-7; D unresolved. Germline CDR1 MDHEN, CDR2 SYDVKM. Trimming cost V 2 bases and J 2 bases, with 7 bases left between them. This CDR3 comprises 13 residues.

The rearrangement links TRBV7-9 to TRBJ2-7, with a tentative D call TRBD2 (6 bases). With 2 bases removed from V and 3 bases from J, the gap between germline ends came to 20 bases. The CDR3 is made up of 17 amino acids. Germline V gives CDR1 SEHNR, CDR2 FQNEAQ (reference sequence). The CDR3 DNA sequence: TGTGCCAGCAGCTTAACCTCTGCTAGCGCCCCCGACTACGAGCAGTACTTC. Translated: CASSLTSASAPDYEQYF.

The table lists this clone with a few counts. As DNA, the CDR3 is TGCGCCAGCAGGAGGTGGGCTAGCGGAAGCACAGATACGCAGTATTTT. Protein product: CASRRWASGSTDTQYF. The rearrangement joins TRBV4-1 to TRBJ2-3; the match to TRBD2 covers 7 bases. The CDR3 is made up of 16 amino acids. Per germline, CDR1 MGHRA and CDR2 YSYEKL. V was pared by 6 bases and J by 0 bases, with 9 bases of the junction left unmatched.

This chain connects TRBV27 to TRBJ2-5; 12 nucleotides align to TRBD2. The CDR3 totals 16 residues. Germline values: CDR1 MNHEY, CDR2 SMNVEV (reference sequence). The ends lost 5 bases at V and 5 bases at J; junction bases unmatched: 9. CDR3 sequence: CASSPRGLAGSETQYF. As DNA, the CDR3 is TGTGCCAGCAGTCCCCGGGGACTAGCGGGCTCCGAGACCCAGTACTTC.

V and J are TRBV1 and TRBJ1-1. TRBV1 is classified as a pseudogene. The CDR3 loop spans 12 amino acids. In nucleotides, the CDR3 is TGCACCAGCAGCCAAGATGGAGGAGGGGCTTTCTTT. As protein: CTSSQDGGGAFF.

The J gene is TRBJ2-7, the V gene TRBV29-1; a weak D match, TRBD2 (5 bases). V was shortened by 0 bases and J by 8 bases, with 8 bases between the two germline ends. CDR3 length: 11 residues. CDR1 and CDR2 from the germline V gene are SQVTM and ANQGSEA. CDR3 sequence: CSVEDAGQQYF. The CDR3, as DNA: TGCAGCGTTGAAGATGCGGGCCAGCAGTACTTC.

The count of this clone is one. This same CDR3 is encoded by further DNA sequences in the sample. The genes are TRBV4-3 and TRBJ2-1, with 7 bases lining up with TRBD2. The V segment lost 0 bases and the J segment 0 bases; nucleotides outside the gene matches: 2. The CDR3 spans 16 residues. CDR1 is LGHNA, CDR2 YSLEER, per germline. The CDR3 nucleotides are TGCGCCAGCAGCCAAGATGGCGGGGGCTCCTACAATGAGCAGTTCTTC. It encodes CASSQDGGGSYNEQFF.

The genes are TRBV6-5 and TRBJ2-5; no clear D gene. With 0 bases removed from V and 3 bases from J, the gap between germline ends came to 11 bases. Germline lookup yields CDR1 MNHEY and CDR2 SVGAGI. The CDR3 contains 15 residues. The CDR3 sequence is CASSYSGMGKETQYF. The CDR3 region has the DNA TGTGCCAGCAGTTACTCGGGTATGGGGAAAGAGACCCAGTACTTC.

CDR3 coding DNA: TGCGCCAGCAGCCCTGCAGCGGGAAGTACAGATACGCAGTATTTT. Its protein is CASSPAAGSTDTQYF. The V and J genes are TRBV4-1 and TRBJ2-3; 7 bases fit TRBD2. This CDR3 is 15 amino acids long. Germline V lookup: CDR1 MGHRA, CDR2 YSYEKL. The J segment lost 3 bases and the V segment lost 4 bases, leaving 7 bases of the junction unmatched.